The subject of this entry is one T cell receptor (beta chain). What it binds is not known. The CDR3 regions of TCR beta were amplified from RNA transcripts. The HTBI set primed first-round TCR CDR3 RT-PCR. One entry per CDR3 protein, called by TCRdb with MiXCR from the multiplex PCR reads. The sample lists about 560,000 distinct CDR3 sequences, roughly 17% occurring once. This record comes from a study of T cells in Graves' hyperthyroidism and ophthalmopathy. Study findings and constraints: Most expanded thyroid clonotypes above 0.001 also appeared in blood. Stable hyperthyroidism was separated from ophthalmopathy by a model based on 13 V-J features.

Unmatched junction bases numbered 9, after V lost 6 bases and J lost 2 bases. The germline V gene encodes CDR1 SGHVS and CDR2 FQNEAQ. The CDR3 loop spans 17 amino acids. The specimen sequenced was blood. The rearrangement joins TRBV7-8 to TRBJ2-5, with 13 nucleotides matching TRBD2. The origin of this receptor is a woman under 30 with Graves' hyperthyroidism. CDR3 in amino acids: CASRIPGTSGKQETQYF. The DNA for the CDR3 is TGTGCCAGCAGAATCCCCGGGACTAGCGGGAAACAAGAGACCCAGTACTTC. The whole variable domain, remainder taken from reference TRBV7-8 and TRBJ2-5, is GAGVSQSPRYKVAKRGQDVALRCDPISGHVSLFWYQQALGQGPEFLTYFQNEAQLDKSGLPSDRFFAERPEGSVSTLKIQRTQQEDSAVYLCASRIPGTSGKQETQYFGPGTRLLVL.